The sample holds one count of the clone carrying this TCR beta chain. Its specificity is unknown. The record originates from a study of cytomegalovirus exposure and HLA in healthy donors. TCRdb keeps only in-frame clones here, not all; method: immunoSEQ multiplex PCR. This table holds about 110,000 clones, approximately 94% found once. The donors were members of the validation cohort comprising 100 to 150 subjects, separate from the roughly 640-subject first cohort. In germline, CDR1 is LNHDA, CDR2 SQIVND (reference sequence). The CDR3 sequence is 14 residues long. Trimming pared 5 bases from V and 7 bases from J, leaving 15 bases between. Regarding the study as a whole: The tendency of first-cohort TCR clusters to co-occur in the 120 or so validation repertoires emerged from a later analysis.

The sample comprised PBMCs. This sequence joins TRBV19 and TRBJ1-5, with D uncertain. The sequence derives from a woman under 30 in good health and CMV-seronegative. The CDR3 sequence: CASSLGGYRQPQHF. The CDR3 DNA sequence: TGTGCCAGTAGTCTTGGAGGGTATCGCCAGCCCCAGCATTTT.